Reported below is one TCR beta chain. This clonotype was counted between two and nine times. No antigen is known for it. Per-base qualities were not stored, and no clone one base away is much larger. These data are taken from a study of early T cells in non-severe SARS-CoV-2 infection (dated by TCRdb to the early 2020s). Regarding the complete study: Because TCR sequencing was done on bulk RNA from unsorted whole blood, the alpha and beta chains could not be paired. Points the paper makes about the study in general: VDJdb matching was skewed toward anti-spike CD8 responses and likely underestimated virus-specific expansions, missing private and CD4 specificities.

The study was a case-control design nested within a healthcare worker cohort in London, UK, with weekly nasopharyngeal swab PCR tests and blood sampling. Healthcare workers were enrolled in the week of the UK lockdown, from 23 to 31 March 2020, and were followed every week for up to about 15 weeks. Preparation of the library involved 5' RACE. TCRdb records NextSeq 500 as the sequencer. In the TCR library protocol, unique molecular identifiers were attached to individual cDNA molecules to correct for PCR bias and sequencing error. Both TCR alpha and beta chains were sequenced, and tight co-correlation was observed between alpha and beta sequence abundances in each sample. As for the authors' bioinformatics: Decombinator V4 was used to perform V gene, J gene and CDR3 annotation of TCR sequences. Expanded TCRs were defined as changing significantly between any two time points under a Poisson model with p below 0.0001. TCR abundances were normalised to the total number of TCRs sequenced per sample and were expressed as counts per million. MAIT TCRs were defined by TRAV1-2 paired with TRAJ12, TRAJ20 or TRAJ33, and iNKT TCRs by TRAV10 paired with TRAJ18. VDJdb, accessed 1 November 2021, was searched for CMV, EBV and SARS-CoV-2 annotated TCRs, excluding TCRs annotated for multiple antigens. TCRdb redid the processing of the public reads, applying fastp at Q25 and MiXCR, and retained in-frame beta chains. Here each entry gathers all rows of one CDR3 protein and keeps the most common genes and DNA. For this entry, the V and J calls and clone size follow TCRdb and not the study's own pipeline. The sample includes tens of thousands of distinct CDR3 sequences, with over 10% observed a single time. The leading ten clones occupy 5% to 7% of the sample.

V is shortened by 7 bases, J by 4 bases, and the region joining them spans 17 bases. The germline V gene sets CDR1 to MNHEY and CDR2 to SVGEGT. The CDR3 goes from the cysteine to the phenylalanine over 14 residues. This entry keeps only the CDR3 DNA: 42 bases, framed from base 1. The source was whole blood, collected at baseline. This clonotype originated in an adult who was a healthcare worker with PCR-confirmed SARS-CoV-2 infection or an uninfected control (not recorded which). The rearrangement joined TRBV6-2 or TRBV6-3 to TRBJ2-7, with no D gene named confidently. The CDR3 region reads CASIKGGVPYEQYF. The base sequence is TGTGCCAGCATTAAAGGCGGAGTCCCATACGAGCAGTACTTC.